The T cell receptor (beta chain) under discussion was sequenced for a study of T-cell memory formation after mild COVID-19. Findings and limits, study-wide: Contracting clones from day 15 to 85 showed balanced CD4/CD8; later expanders favored CD4+. The appearance of some responding clones in pre-infection memory suggested that cross-reactive memory joined. Most CD4+ clones that shrank were in CM and EM, while CD8+ ones turned up in EMRA. For second-wave clones that peaked at day 37, SARS-CoV-2 specificity went unverified.

TCRdb reprocessed the 5' RACE reads with MiXCR, giving one entry per CDR3 protein. This sample has roughly 380,000 distinct CDR3 sequences, with approximately 27% found just once. The CDR3 covers 15 residues. V dropped 3 bases and J dropped 3; count of bases not matched to a gene: 2. Germline CDR1 is LNHNV and CDR2 is YYDKDF (reference sequence). Comments on this clonotype: What it binds is not known. A much larger clone differs from this one at a single base, so this may be a read error.

The source of this sequence is an adult woman who had mild COVID-19 (a few samples of this study predate the infection). Cell type and time point are not known. Material for sequencing was PBMCs or a T cell subset sorted from them (not recorded which). The chain carries TRBV15 and TRBJ2-2, with 9 bases fitting TRBD1. CDR3 sequence reads: CATSRDRGYTGELFF. The CDR3 DNA is TGTGCCACCAGCAGGGACAGGGGTTACACCGGGGAGCTGTTTTTT.